A single T cell receptor beta chain is shown here with its context. The antigen remains undetermined. The CDR3 length is 15 residues. V was trimmed by 5 bases and J by 4 bases, leaving 15 bases between them. In germline, CDR1 is SGHNT, CDR2 YENEEA. The data derive from a study of T cell responses to AZD1222 COVID-19 vaccine. Study in general: Second-dose intervals near 4 or 12 weeks were combined.

Profiled with immunoSEQ multiplex PCR; TCRdb holds only in-frame clones, not every one. The sample includes roughly 110,000 clones, 89% of them seen just once. General study findings and limits: Clonal diversity was possibly underestimated; the donors were predominantly white British and more often female. Increased Spike-specific TCR breadth and depth were observed after two AZD1222 doses. None of the repertoires were sampled until the peak T cell response had passed.

The rearrangement uses TRBV11-3 and TRBJ1-3, with a possible D match to TRBD1 (5 bases). Specimen: peripheral blood, collected on day 0 of AZD1222 vaccination. The TCR sequence derives from an adult in good health. The CDR3 region has the DNA TGTGCCAGCAGCCCAGGGTATTCGGACGGAAACACCATATATTTT. Protein: CASSPGYSDGNTIYF.